These T cell receptor beta chains were read from a single sample in a study of T cells in localized non-small cell lung cancer. Sequenced by immunoSEQ multiplex PCR; TCRdb stores in-frame clones only, minus some. The table includes around 1,600 clones, roughly 28% detected once. The sequences come from normal lung tissue next to the tumor, collected before any cancer treatment. Source of these receptors: a man aged 40 to 75 with stage I lung adenocarcinoma. The CDR3 runs from the conserved cysteine through the conserved F or W. D genes are given only for firm matches. Where a row states a size, it is once, few, many or the class of an expanded clone; other rows omit it.

CDR3 length	J gene	D gene	V gene	clone size	CDR3 protein	CDR3 DNA
15	TRBJ1-3	-	TRBV11-3	hyperexpanded	CASSLGYGPGNTIYF	TGTGCCAGCAGCTTAGGATATGGGCCTGGAAACACCATATATTTT
19	TRBJ2-1	TRBD2	TRBV11-3	few	CASSLVSGRGLGLAGVQFF	TGTGCCAGCAGCTTAGTGAGCGGCAGGGGTCTAGGACTAGCGGGAGTGCAGTTCTTC
14	TRBJ2-2	TRBD2	TRBV14	-	CASRLAGATGELFF	TGTGCCAGCAGGCTAGCGGGAGCCACCGGGGAGCTGTTTTTT
14	TRBJ2-7	-	TRBV28	-	CASDSGGGLHEQYF	TGTGCCAGCGATTCGGGGGGCGGTTTACACGAGCAGTACTTC
13	TRBJ1-3	-	TRBV30	-	CAWILGGGNTIYF	TGTGCCTGGATCCTGGGCGGCGGAAACACCATATATTTT
14	TRBJ1-4	-	TRBV19	few	CASREPGYNEKLFF	TGTGCCAGCCGCGAGCCGGGGTATAATGAAAAACTGTTTTTT
15	TRBJ1-1	-	TRBV12-1	-	CAGMTGAPGGTEAFF	TGTGCCGGAATGACAGGGGCCCCCGGCGGAACTGAAGCTTTCTTT
16	TRBJ2-1	TRBD2	TRBV18	-	CASSPPGAGGGNEQFF	TGTGCCAGCTCACCACCGGGGGCGGGAGGCGGCAATGAGCAGTTCTTC
14	TRBJ2-2	TRBD1	TRBV28	-	CASTDRGLGGELFF	TGTGCCAGCACGGACAGGGGTCTTGGCGGGGAGCTGTTTTTT
15	TRBJ2-3	-	TRBV19	-	CASGRGIAATDTQYF	TGTGCCAGTGGGCGCGGGATAGCGGCCACAGATACGCAGTATTTT
14	TRBJ2-2	TRBD1	TRBV19	few	CASSSGTATGELFF	TGTGCCAGTAGTTCCGGGACAGCCACCGGGGAGCTGTTTTTT
13	TRBJ1-1	-	TRBV25-1	few	CASSLERNTEAFF	TGTGCCAGCAGTTTGGAGAGGAACACTGAAGCTTTCTTT
14	TRBJ2-3	TRBD2	TRBV7-1	medium-sized	CASSQGLAGATQYF	TGTGCCAGCAGCCAAGGACTAGCGGGAGCTACGCAGTATTTT
13	TRBJ1-5	-	TRBV9	large	CASSVDPAQPQHF	TGTGCCAGCAGCGTAGACCCTGCACAGCCCCAGCATTTT
14	TRBJ1-1	-	TRBV11-3	large	CASSSTSMATEAFF	TGTGCCAGCAGCTCCACCTCAATGGCCACTGAAGCTTTCTTT
15	TRBJ2-7	-	TRBV28	few	CASRTPGQGGYEQYF	TGTGCCAGCAGGACACCGGGACAAGGGGGATACGAGCAGTACTTC
15	TRBJ1-5	TRBD1	TRBV9	-	CASSRDRVGNQPQHF	TGTGCCAGCAGCCGGGACAGGGTTGGCAATCAGCCCCAGCATTTT
13	TRBJ2-7	-	TRBV6-8	-	CATAAESSYEQYF	TGTGCCACAGCAGCGGAAAGCTCCTACGAGCAGTACTTC
11	TRBJ2-1	-	TRBV19	-	CASSIRNEQFF	TGTGCCAGTAGTATAAGGAATGAGCAGTTCTTC
14	TRBJ2-5	TRBD1	TRBV11-3	medium-sized	CASRPGTGQETQYF	TGTGCCAGCAGACCCGGGACAGGGCAAGAGACCCAGTACTTC
12	TRBJ2-7	-	TRBV19	-	CASSIAGYEQYF	TGTGCCAGTAGTATAGCCGGCTACGAGCAGTACTTC
12	TRBJ2-5	TRBD2	TRBV28	-	CASVGGEETQYF	TGTGCCAGCGTGGGGGGGGAAGAGACCCAGTACTTC
14	TRBJ2-7	TRBD2	TRBV10-2	-	CASSASGRGNEQYF	TGCGCCAGCAGCGCTAGCGGGAGGGGGAACGAGCAGTACTTC
15	TRBJ2-5	-	TRBV6-8	-	CATDGVGGWQETQYF	TGTGCCACCGACGGGGTCGGCGGGTGGCAAGAGACCCAGTACTTC
17	TRBJ2-5	-	TRBV4-1	few	CASSHGTKPGRQETQYF	TGCGCCAGCAGCCATGGAACCAAGCCGGGACGACAAGAGACCCAGTACTTC
14	TRBJ2-7	-	TRBV11-3	few	CASSLDPSRDEQYF	TGTGCCAGCAGCTTAGATCCAAGTCGGGACGAGCAGTACTTC